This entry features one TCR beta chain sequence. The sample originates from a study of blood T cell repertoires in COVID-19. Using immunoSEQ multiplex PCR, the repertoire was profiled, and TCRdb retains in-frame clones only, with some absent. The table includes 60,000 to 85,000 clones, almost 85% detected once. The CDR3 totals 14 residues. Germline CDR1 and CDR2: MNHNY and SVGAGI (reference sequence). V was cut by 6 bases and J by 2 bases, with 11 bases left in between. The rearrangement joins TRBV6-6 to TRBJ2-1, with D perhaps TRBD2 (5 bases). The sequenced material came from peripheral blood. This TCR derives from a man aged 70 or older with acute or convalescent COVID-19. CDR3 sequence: CASRGGPPYNEQFF. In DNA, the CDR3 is TGTGCCAGCAGAGGAGGTCCCCCCTACAATGAGCAGTTCTTC.